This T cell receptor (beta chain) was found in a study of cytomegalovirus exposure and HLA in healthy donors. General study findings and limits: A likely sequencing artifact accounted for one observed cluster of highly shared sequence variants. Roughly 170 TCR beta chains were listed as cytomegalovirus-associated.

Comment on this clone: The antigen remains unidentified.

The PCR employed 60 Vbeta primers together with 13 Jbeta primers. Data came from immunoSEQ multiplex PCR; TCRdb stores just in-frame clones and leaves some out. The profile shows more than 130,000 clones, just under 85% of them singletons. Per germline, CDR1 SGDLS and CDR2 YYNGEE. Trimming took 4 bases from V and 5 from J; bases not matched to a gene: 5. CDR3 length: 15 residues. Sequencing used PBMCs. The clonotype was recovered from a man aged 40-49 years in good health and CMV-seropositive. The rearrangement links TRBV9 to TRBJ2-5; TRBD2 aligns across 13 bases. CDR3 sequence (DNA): TGTGCCAGCAGCTCCGGACTAGCGGGGGTCGAGACCCAGTACTTC. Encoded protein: CASSSGLAGVETQYF. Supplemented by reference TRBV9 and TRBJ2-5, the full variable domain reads DSGVTQTPKHLITATGQRVTLRCSPRSGDLSVYWYQQSLDQGLQFLIQYYNGEERAKGNILERFSAQQFPDLHSELNLSSLELGDSALYFCASSSGLAGVETQYFGPGTRLLVL.